Sequencing of this TCR beta chain was carried out in a study of blood T cell repertoires in COVID-19. As for the study in general: The origin of the acute and convalescent COVID-19 samples was the United States, Italy and Spain. Nucleic acid was either cDNA or gDNA, and it came from T cells, B-cell-depleted T cells, or PBMCs.

The assay was immunoSEQ multiplex PCR, and TCRdb's table has in-frame clones only and misses some. The data contain about 170,000 clones, roughly four fifths of them singletons. V lost 0 bases and J lost 4; bases outside the gene matches: 3. This CDR3 contains 14 residues. Looked up from germline, CDR1 is SGHRS and CDR2 is YFSETQ. The origin of this receptor is an elderly woman with acute or convalescent COVID-19. The V and J genes are TRBV5-1 and TRBJ1-2, with 7 positions matching TRBD1. The sequencing sample was made of peripheral blood. CDR3 loop: CASSLEGTAYGYTF. CDR3 nucleotides: TGCGCCAGCAGCTTGGAGGGGACAGCCTATGGCTACACCTTC.